This TCR beta chain appears in the sequencing data of a study of radiation and T cells in renal cell carcinoma. Overall study context: Nephrectomy followed 15 Gy stereotactic body radiation by 4 weeks.

Method: immunoSEQ multiplex PCR; TCRdb's copy keeps in-frame clones and lacks some. The data contain about 150,000 clones, around nine tenths of them seen just once; the ten biggest clones take up around 13%. Specified time point: baseline pretreatment blood. As to treatment: 15 Gy SBRT to primary tumor, nephrectomy 4 weeks later. After SBRT, blood was collected at 2 and 4 weeks, plus baseline. The tumor was a clear cell renal cell carcinoma. This CDR3 is built from 13 residues. Germline V gives CDR1 SQVTM, CDR2 ANQGSEA. V lost 5 bases and J lost 6; bases outside the gene matches: 8. Of note for this clone: Its antigen is unidentified.

Study results and caveats: In blood, top tumor clones expanded by 2 weeks, shrinking by 4.

The specimen comprised blood, sampled from a patient whose treatment included radiotherapy and nephrectomy. The sequence was obtained from a woman aged 45-65 years with renal cell carcinoma. This chain uses TRBV29-1 with TRBJ2-7, with TRBD1 matching 9 bases. The CDR3 nucleotides read TGCAGCGTTCTAACGGGACAGGGATCCGAGCAGTACTTC. As protein: CSVLTGQGSEQYF.